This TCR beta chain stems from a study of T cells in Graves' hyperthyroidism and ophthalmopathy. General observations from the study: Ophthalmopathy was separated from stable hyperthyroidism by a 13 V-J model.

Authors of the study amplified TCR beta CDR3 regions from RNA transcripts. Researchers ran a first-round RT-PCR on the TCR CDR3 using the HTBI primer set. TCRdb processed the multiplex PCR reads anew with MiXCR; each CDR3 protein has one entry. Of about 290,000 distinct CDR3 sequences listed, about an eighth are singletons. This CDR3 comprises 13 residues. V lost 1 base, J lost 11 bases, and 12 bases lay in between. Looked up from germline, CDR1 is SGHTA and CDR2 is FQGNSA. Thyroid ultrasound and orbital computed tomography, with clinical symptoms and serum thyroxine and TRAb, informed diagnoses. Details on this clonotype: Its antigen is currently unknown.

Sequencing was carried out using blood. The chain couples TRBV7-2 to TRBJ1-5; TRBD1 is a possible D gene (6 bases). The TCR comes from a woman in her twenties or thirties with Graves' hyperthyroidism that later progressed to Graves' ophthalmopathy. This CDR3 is CASSLDFEGAQHF. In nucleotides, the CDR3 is TGTGCCAGCAGCTTAGATTTCGAGGGGGCCCAGCATTTT.